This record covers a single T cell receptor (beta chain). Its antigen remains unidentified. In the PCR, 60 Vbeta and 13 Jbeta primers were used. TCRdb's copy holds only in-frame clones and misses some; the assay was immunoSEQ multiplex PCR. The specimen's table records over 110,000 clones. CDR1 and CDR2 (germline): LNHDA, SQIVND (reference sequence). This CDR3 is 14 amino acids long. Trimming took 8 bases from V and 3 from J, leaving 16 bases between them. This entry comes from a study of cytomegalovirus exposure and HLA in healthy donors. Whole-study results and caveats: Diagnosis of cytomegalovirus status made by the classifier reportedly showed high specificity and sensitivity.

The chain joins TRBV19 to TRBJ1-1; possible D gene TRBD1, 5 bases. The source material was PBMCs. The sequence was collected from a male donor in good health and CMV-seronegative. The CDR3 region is CASRGGFADTEAFF. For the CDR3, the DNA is TGTGCCAGTCGGGGGGGTTTTGCGGACACTGAAGCTTTCTTT.